Below are 23 T cell receptor beta chains sequenced from a single sample in a study of cytomegalovirus exposure and HLA in healthy donors. Primers for the PCR totalled 60 Vbeta and 13 Jbeta. Profiling relied on immunoSEQ multiplex PCR, and the TCRdb table lists in-frame clones only, not all of them. The table includes approximately 140,000 clones, around 77% detected once. Specimen: PBMCs. The receptors shown here come from a woman aged 40-49 years in good health and CMV-seropositive.

Comments on this clone: One end of the junction is discordant with germline, which a read error may explain. Other DNA sequences in this sample translate to the same CDR3. The V call is TRBV9, the J call TRBJ2-2; D is undetermined. Germline-derived CDR1 and CDR2 are SGDLS and YYNGEE. The CDR3 has 12 residues. CDR3 bases: TGTGCTAGCAGCGTTCTTACCGGGGAGCTGTTTTTT. Amino acids: CASSVLTGELFF.

V gene TRBV27 combines with J gene TRBJ2-2; 8 nucleotides agree with TRBD1. V was pared by 8 bases and J by 1 base, with 6 bases of the junction left unmatched. The CDR3 spans 15 residues. Germline lookup yields CDR1 MNHEY and CDR2 SMNVEV (reference sequence). This CDR3 reads CASLKGTGNTGELFF. CDR3 in DNA: TGTGCCAGCCTAAAGGGGACAGGGAACACCGGGGAGCTGTTTTTT.

The chain combines TRBV14 with TRBJ2-1, with D possibly TRBD2 on 5 matching bases. The germline gives CDR1 SGHDN, CDR2 FVKESK. The CDR3 contains 14 residues. With 4 bases removed from V and 6 bases from J, the gap between germline ends came to 13 bases. CDR3 nucleotides: TGTGCCAGCAGCCTTTTAAGAGAGGGCAATGAGCAGTTCTTC. Amino acids: CASSLLREGNEQFF. Full variable domain (missing parts from reference TRBV14 and TRBJ2-1): EAGVTQFPSHSVIEKGQTVTLRCDPISGHDNLYWYRRVMGKEIKFLLHFVKESKQDESGMPNNRFLAERTGGTYSTLKVQPAELEDSGVYFCASSLLREGNEQFFGPGTRLTVL.

This chain joins TRBV30 and TRBJ2-6; D remains ambiguous. Germline V gene lookup returns CDR1 GTSNPN and CDR2 SVGIG (reference sequence). This CDR3 comprises 15 residues. The V end lost 0 bases, the J end lost 2 bases, and 8 bases lay between the germline ends. The DNA of the CDR3 is TGTGCCTGGAGTGTGTGGGCCGCTGGGGCCAACGTCCTGACTTTC. This codes for CAWSVWAAGANVLTF.

J is TRBJ2-5 and V is TRBV5-1, with 11 nucleotides matching TRBD2. The CDR3 has 14 amino acids. Losses at the gene ends were 1 base for V and 4 bases for J; bases not matched to a gene: 0. CDR1 SGHRS and CDR2 YFSETQ come from the germline V gene. The CDR3 DNA sequence: TGCGCCAGCAGCTTGACTAGCGGGGGAGAGACCCAGTACTTC. Its protein is CASSLTSGGETQYF.

This clone was recorded a few times. Other DNA sequences in the same sample also yield this CDR3. The J gene is TRBJ1-1, the V gene TRBV6-6; unclear D gene. V lost 0 bases, J lost 2 bases, and 7 bases lay in between. The CDR3 has 14 amino acids. Germline V lookup: CDR1 MNHNY, CDR2 SVGAGI (reference sequence). This CDR3 is CASSYSSSNTEAFF. The CDR3 DNA follows: TGTGCCAGCAGTTACTCGAGTTCTAACACTGAAGCTTTCTTT.

The V gene is TRBV18, the J gene TRBJ1-1; 7 bases are shared with TRBD1. The V gene end was trimmed by 0 bases and the J gene end by 4 bases; junction bases not matched to a gene: 8. The CDR3 sequence is 16 residues long. Per the germline V gene, CDR1 is KGHSH and CDR2 is LQKENI. CDR3 nucleotides: TGTGCCAGCTCACCACCAAACAGGGGCATGGGCACTGAAGCTTTCTTT. This encodes CASSPPNRGMGTEAFF.

V and J are TRBV7-3 and TRBJ1-5; D possibly corresponds to TRBD1 (6 bases). The CDR3 is 18 residues long. Trimming removed 5 bases at V and 2 bases at J, with 22 bases between. CDR1 is SGHTA and CDR2 is FQGTGA in the germline V gene. CDR3 amino acids: CASSPKQGSRYGNQPQHF. Written as DNA, the CDR3 is TGTGCCAGCAGCCCAAAACAGGGTTCTCGATACGGCAATCAGCCCCAGCATTTT.

The V call is TRBV5-1, the J call TRBJ1-2, with no clear D. The germline V gene encodes CDR1 SGHRS and CDR2 YFSETQ. Trimming took off 3 bases at V and 2 bases at J, with 11 bases between the two ends. The CDR3 length is 14 residues. CDR3 in amino acids: CASSSSDINYGYTF. Here the CDR3 DNA reads TGCGCCAGCAGCTCATCCGACATAAACTATGGCTACACCTTC.

In the case of this clone: One end of the junction is discordant with germline, which a read error may explain. This chain uses TRBV19 with TRBJ1-2; no clear D. Germline V lookup: CDR1 LNHDA, CDR2 SQIVND (reference sequence). The CDR3 has 13 amino acids. CDR3 coding DNA: TGTGCCGGTAGTGAGGGAGCAAGCTGGGGCTACACCTTC. Its translation: CAGSEGASWGYTF.

The chain has TRBV7-9 and TRBJ1-1; D ambiguous. The CDR3 covers 14 residues. Trimming removed 4 bases from V and 5 bases from J, with 14 bases in between. Germline CDR1 is SEHNR and CDR2 is FQNEAQ (reference sequence). This chain's CDR3 is CASSSKDGSTEAFF. CDR3 bases: TGTGCCAGCAGCTCCAAGGACGGGAGTACTGAAGCTTTCTTT.

This chain joins TRBV7-3 and TRBJ1-2, with 7 bases identical to TRBD1. CDR3 length: 17 residues. Germline CDR1 is SGHTA and CDR2 is FQGTGA. Trimming removed 4 bases from V and 8 bases from J; junction bases left unmatched: 19. The CDR3 region is CASSSSPQGGRLGGYTF. CDR3 sequence (DNA): TGTGCCAGCAGCTCCTCCCCTCAGGGGGGACGGCTTGGGGGCTACACCTTC.

The chain couples TRBV9 to TRBJ1-2; D is perhaps TRBD1 (6 bases). The CDR3 is made up of 13 amino acids. Germline CDR1 SGDLS, CDR2 YYNGEE. V was trimmed by 0 bases and J by 4 bases, leaving 7 bases between them. CDR3 in amino acids: CASSVVGGYGYTF. In DNA form, the CDR3 reads TGTGCCAGCAGCGTAGTAGGGGGCTATGGCTACACCTTC.

In nucleotides, the CDR3 is TGTGCCAGCAGCTCTGAGGGTCATGGAAGGGTGGGGGAGACCCAGTACTTC. It encodes CASSSEGHGRVGETQYF. The rearrangement uses TRBV5-5 and TRBJ2-5; the D gene is possibly TRBD2 (5 bases). Trimming removed 3 bases from V and 5 bases from J, with 23 bases in between. The V gene's germline CDR1 is SGHKS and CDR2 YYEKEE (reference sequence). CDR3 size: 17 residues.

The V gene is TRBV11-2, the J gene TRBJ1-4; TRBD1 is a possible D gene (5 bases). The CDR3 consists of 15 residues. Germline values: CDR1 SGHAT, CDR2 FQNNGV. The V and J ends lost 3 bases and 0 bases respectively, with 8 bases between them. In nucleotides, the CDR3 is TGTGCCAGCAGCTTGGGGCTTGCAACTAATGAAAAACTGTTTTTT. It encodes CASSLGLATNEKLFF.

The V gene is TRBV19, the J gene TRBJ1-2, with TRBD1 matching 7 bases. Germline V lookup: CDR1 LNHDA, CDR2 SQIVND (reference sequence). The CDR3 is 13 amino acids. The V segment lost 3 bases and the J segment 7 bases; nucleotides outside the gene matches: 5. The CDR3 loop reads CASSIRQGSGYTF. CDR3 DNA: TGTGCCAGTAGTATCCGACAGGGCAGTGGCTACACCTTC.

The chain employs TRBV11-2 and TRBJ2-7; possible D gene TRBD1, 5 bases. This CDR3 has 15 amino acids. Looked up from germline, CDR1 is SGHAT and CDR2 is FQNNGV. V lost 3 bases to trimming and J lost 2 bases, with 14 bases between them. This chain's CDR3 is CASSFGAPDTYEQYF. CDR3 in DNA: TGTGCCAGCAGCTTTGGGGCACCCGACACCTACGAGCAGTACTTC.

The chain combines TRBV6-5 with TRBJ2-6, with D maybe TRBD1 (6 bases). V lost 6 bases and J 4 bases, leaving 13 bases between the germline ends. The length of the CDR3 is 15 residues. Germline V CDR1 and CDR2: MNHEY, SVGAGI. The CDR3 reads CASSQRGTGANVLTF. DNA of the CDR3: TGTGCCAGCAGCCAAAGGGGGACCGGGGCCAACGTCCTGACTTTC.

This chain links TRBV9 with TRBJ1-1; TRBD1 is a possible D gene (6 bases). Trimming removed 3 bases from V and 4 bases from J, with 13 bases in between. The CDR3 sequence is 14 residues long. Germline V gene data show CDR1 as SGDLS and CDR2 as YYNGEE. The CDR3 region is CASSAQGSGTEAFF. The CDR3 DNA sequence: TGTGCCAGCAGCGCACAGGGCTCGGGCACTGAAGCTTTCTTT.

CDR3 sequence: CASSIRYRGPLKPQHF. CDR3 coding DNA: TGTGCCAGTAGTATCAGGTACAGGGGTCCCCTCAAGCCCCAGCATTTT. The chain combines TRBV19 with TRBJ1-5; TRBD1 matches at 7 bases. Germline V CDR1 and CDR2: LNHDA, SQIVND (reference sequence). CDR3 length: 16 residues. The trim removed 3 bases at V and 8 bases at J, leaving 13 bases unmatched.

This clone occurred once. The chain recombines TRBV4-2 with TRBJ2-3; TRBD2 matches 14 bases. Losses at the gene ends were 1 base for V and 5 bases for J; bases not matched to a gene: 11. This CDR3 contains 19 residues. The germline gives CDR1 LGHNA, CDR2 YNFKEQ. CDR3 nucleotide sequence: TGTGCCAGCAGCCAAGTTTCCGGGACTAGCGGGGGAGCACAAGATACGCAGTATTTT. This gives the protein CASSQVSGTSGGAQDTQYF.

The V call is TRBV28, the J call TRBJ1-2, with 10 bases that match TRBD1. Trimming removed 3 bases from V and 5 bases from J; junction bases left unmatched: 6. CDR1 and CDR2 from the germline V gene are MDHEN and SYDVKM. This CDR3 region has 15 residues. The CDR3 loop is CASSLGTGVKYGYTF. In DNA, the CDR3 is TGTGCCAGCAGTTTGGGGACAGGGGTAAAGTATGGCTACACCTTC.

This chain links TRBV6-6 with TRBJ1-1; D might be TRBD1 (5 bases). Trimming stripped 1 base from V and 5 bases from J, with 8 bases between. The CDR3 length is 13 residues. The V gene's germline CDR1 is MNHNY and CDR2 SVGAGI (reference sequence). CDR3 nucleotide sequence: TGTGCCAGCAGTTACTTACAGGCGACTGAAGCTTTCTTT. This codes for CASSYLQATEAFF.